The rows below give T cell receptor beta chains drawn from one sample of a study of shared clonotypes between healthy human individuals. The repertoire was sequenced with immunoSEQ multiplex PCR; TCRdb's copy has only in-frame clones and lacks some. This table holds 650,000 to 750,000 clones, 55% to 75% found once. The sequenced sample consisted of memory CD4+ T cells sorted from blood. These receptors were taken from a woman aged 25 to 45 in good health. Both conserved end residues are part of each CDR3. The order of the fields is J gene, V gene, clone size, D gene, CDR3 length, CDR3 DNA, CDR3 protein. D genes are given only for firm matches. Not all rows give a size; the values are once, few, many and, for expanded clones, a class.

j_gene: TRBJ1-2
v_gene: TRBV19
abundance: few
d_gene: TRBD1
len: 16
CDR3nt: TGTGCCAGTAGTCGTTCCCCCGGGACAGGAACCTATGGCTACACCTTC
CDR3aa: CASSRSPGTGTYGYTF

j_gene: TRBJ2-7
v_gene: TRBV27
abundance: NA
d_gene: TRBD2
len: 16
CDR3nt: TGTGCCAGCAGTTTTGGGCCCGGGACTAGACTCTACGAGCAGTACTTC
CDR3aa: CASSFGPGTRLYEQYF

j_gene: TRBJ2-7
v_gene: TRBV7-2
abundance: NA
d_gene: TRBD2
len: 14
CDR3nt: TGTGCCAGCAGCGCGGGACTAAGCTCCTACGAGCAGTACTTC
CDR3aa: CASSAGLSSYEQYF

j_gene: TRBJ2-5
v_gene: TRBV5-4
abundance: many
d_gene: NA
len: 12
CDR3nt: TGTGCCAGCAGCTTGTCAGAAGAGACCCAGTACTTC
CDR3aa: CASSLSEETQYF

j_gene: TRBJ2-7
v_gene: TRBV5-1
abundance: many
d_gene: TRBD2
len: 15
CDR3nt: TGCGCCAGCAGCTTCGAGGGACTAGACGCTTACGAGCAGTACTTC
CDR3aa: CASSFEGLDAYEQYF

j_gene: TRBJ1-2
v_gene: TRBV6-5
abundance: NA
d_gene: NA
len: 13
CDR3nt: TGTGCCAGCAGTGGTGACAGATCGTATGGCTACACCTTC
CDR3aa: CASSGDRSYGYTF

j_gene: TRBJ1-2
v_gene: TRBV29-1
abundance: NA
d_gene: TRBD1
len: 12
CDR3nt: TGCAGCGTAGGACAGGGGAGGAATGGCTACACCTTC
CDR3aa: CSVGQGRNGYTF

j_gene: TRBJ2-1
v_gene: TRBV5-1
abundance: once
d_gene: NA
len: 15
CDR3nt: TGCGCCAGCAGCTCCGACTCAAGCTCCTACAATGAGCAGTTCTTC
CDR3aa: CASSSDSSSYNEQFF

j_gene: TRBJ1-4
v_gene: TRBV5-4
abundance: NA
d_gene: TRBD1
len: 14
CDR3nt: TGTGCCAGCAGCAACGACAGGGTAAATGAAAAACTGTTTTTT
CDR3aa: CASSNDRVNEKLFF

j_gene: TRBJ2-7
v_gene: TRBV13
abundance: NA
d_gene: NA
len: 16
CDR3nt: TGTGCCAGCAGCCCGTCTCAGAGGACCCTGTCCTACGAGCAGTACTTC
CDR3aa: CASSPSQRTLSYEQYF

j_gene: TRBJ1-4
v_gene: TRBV18
abundance: once
d_gene: NA
len: 15
CDR3nt: TGTGCCAGCTCACCCGTACTTGGAACTAATGAAAAACTGTTTTTT
CDR3aa: CASSPVLGTNEKLFF

j_gene: TRBJ2-6
v_gene: TRBV27
abundance: NA
d_gene: NA
len: 16
CDR3nt: TGTGCCAGCAAGAAGGGTTCCTCTGCTGGGGCCAACGTCCTGACTTTC
CDR3aa: CASKKGSSAGANVLTF

j_gene: TRBJ1-2
v_gene: TRBV28
abundance: NA
d_gene: NA
len: 16
CDR3nt: TGTGCCAGCAGTTTTGCGGGGGGCACAAATGACTATGGCTACACCTTC
CDR3aa: CASSFAGGTNDYGYTF

j_gene: TRBJ1-1
v_gene: TRBV19
abundance: NA
d_gene: NA
len: 12
CDR3nt: TGTGCCAGTAGTGTACAACGGTCTGAAGCTTTCTTT
CDR3aa: CASSVQRSEAFF

j_gene: TRBJ2-6
v_gene: TRBV27
abundance: NA
d_gene: TRBD2
len: 17
CDR3nt: TGTGCCAGCAGTCCGCTAGCGGGAGTTCCTGGGGCCAACGTCCTGACTTTC
CDR3aa: CASSPLAGVPGANVLTF

j_gene: TRBJ2-3
v_gene: TRBV28
abundance: once
d_gene: TRBD2
len: 16
CDR3nt: TGTGCCAGCAGCCGGACTAGCGGGAGCCCCACAGATACGCAGTATTTT
CDR3aa: CASSRTSGSPTDTQYF

j_gene: TRBJ1-1
v_gene: TRBV27
abundance: NA
d_gene: NA
len: 13
CDR3nt: TGTGCCAGCAGTTTGTCCCGGAGGACTGAAGCTTTCTTT
CDR3aa: CASSLSRRTEAFF

j_gene: TRBJ2-2
v_gene: TRBV19
abundance: NA
d_gene: NA
len: 15
CDR3nt: TGTGCCAGTAGTATTAGGGGGATGAACACCGGGGAGCTGTTTTTT
CDR3aa: CASSIRGMNTGELFF

j_gene: TRBJ2-1
v_gene: TRBV5-4
abundance: NA
d_gene: TRBD2
len: 19
CDR3nt: TGTGCCAGCAGCTACCCGGGACTAGCGGGAGCCCCGGGTTTGGATGAGCAGTTCTTC
CDR3aa: CASSYPGLAGAPGLDEQFF

j_gene: TRBJ2-1
v_gene: TRBV5-6
abundance: NA
d_gene: NA
len: 11
CDR3nt: TGTGCCAGCAGCTATAGCTACGAGCAGTTCTTC
CDR3aa: CASSYSYEQFF

j_gene: TRBJ1-1
v_gene: TRBV28
abundance: NA
d_gene: NA
len: 13
CDR3nt: TGTGCCAGCAGTTTTGTCAGGGGCACTGAAGCTTTCTTT
CDR3aa: CASSFVRGTEAFF

j_gene: TRBJ2-7
v_gene: TRBV10-1
abundance: NA
d_gene: TRBD1
len: 13
CDR3nt: TGCGCCAGCAGTGTGGGACAGGGGTACGAGCAGTACTTC
CDR3aa: CASSVGQGYEQYF

j_gene: TRBJ1-1
v_gene: TRBV6-1
abundance: NA
d_gene: NA
len: 14
CDR3nt: TGTGCCAGCAGCCCTCGGGGGGGGAACACTGAAGCTTTCTTT
CDR3aa: CASSPRGGNTEAFF

j_gene: TRBJ1-4
v_gene: TRBV27
abundance: NA
d_gene: NA
len: 13
CDR3nt: TGTGCCAGCTCAAGTGCAACTAATGAAAAACTGTTTTTT
CDR3aa: CASSSATNEKLFF

j_gene: TRBJ1-1
v_gene: TRBV28
abundance: few
d_gene: NA
len: 14
CDR3nt: TGTGCCACTGAACCGGGACGGAGAAACACTGAAGCTTTCTTT
CDR3aa: CATEPGRRNTEAFF

j_gene: TRBJ2-7
v_gene: TRBV18
abundance: NA
d_gene: TRBD2
len: 15
CDR3nt: TGTGCCAGCTCACCTCCTATTAGCGGGAGGAACGAGCAGTACTTC
CDR3aa: CASSPPISGRNEQYF

j_gene: TRBJ1-4
v_gene: TRBV2
abundance: NA
d_gene: TRBD1
len: 13
CDR3nt: TGTGCCAGCATACGGGACAGAATTGAAAAACTGTTTTTT
CDR3aa: CASIRDRIEKLFF

j_gene: TRBJ1-4
v_gene: TRBV18
abundance: NA
d_gene: TRBD1
len: 14
CDR3nt: TGTGCCAGCTCACCTACAGGGGGTTTCGAAAAACTGTTTTTT
CDR3aa: CASSPTGGFEKLFF

j_gene: TRBJ2-5
v_gene: TRBV19
abundance: NA
d_gene: TRBD1
len: 15
CDR3nt: TGTGCCAGTAGCAGGGGGACAGAACCCGAAGAGACCCAGTACTTC
CDR3aa: CASSRGTEPEETQYF

j_gene: TRBJ2-2
v_gene: TRBV2
abundance: NA
d_gene: NA
len: 15
CDR3nt: TGTGCCAGCAGTGCAGAACGGACGAACACCGGGGAGCTGTTTTTT
CDR3aa: CASSAERTNTGELFF

j_gene: TRBJ2-5
v_gene: TRBV7-3
abundance: few
d_gene: NA
len: 14
CDR3nt: TGTGCCAGCAGCCCTGGGGGGGCGGGAGAGACCCAGTACTTC
CDR3aa: CASSPGGAGETQYF

j_gene: TRBJ2-1
v_gene: TRBV19
abundance: NA
d_gene: NA
len: 13
CDR3nt: TGTGCCAGTAGTATAAGCTCCTACAATGAGCAGTTCTTC
CDR3aa: CASSISSYNEQFF

j_gene: TRBJ2-2
v_gene: TRBV29-1
abundance: NA
d_gene: NA
len: 12
CDR3nt: TGCAGCGCGGGAAAGGGAACCGGGGAGCTGTTTTTT
CDR3aa: CSAGKGTGELFF

j_gene: TRBJ2-5
v_gene: TRBV6-6
abundance: NA
d_gene: TRBD1
len: 16
CDR3nt: TGTGCCAGCAGCTTAAGGACAGGGGCCTTCCAAGAGACCCAGTACTTC
CDR3aa: CASSLRTGAFQETQYF

j_gene: TRBJ1-1
v_gene: TRBV19
abundance: NA
d_gene: NA
len: 12
CDR3nt: TGTGCCAGTATGCTCGGAAACACTGAAGCTTTCTTT
CDR3aa: CASMLGNTEAFF

j_gene: TRBJ2-1
v_gene: TRBV11-3
abundance: NA
d_gene: TRBD1
len: 16
CDR3nt: TGTGCCAGTGCTCCCTCTGGGACAGGGTCCTACAATGAGCAGTTCTTC
CDR3aa: CASAPSGTGSYNEQFF

j_gene: TRBJ2-6
v_gene: TRBV28
abundance: once
d_gene: NA
len: 15
CDR3nt: TGTGCCAGCTGTGGCGTGGGATCAGGGGCCAACGTCCTGACTTTC
CDR3aa: CASCGVGSGANVLTF

j_gene: TRBJ1-4
v_gene: TRBV7-9
abundance: many
d_gene: NA
len: 12
CDR3nt: TGTGCCAGCAGCCTCCGGGCAGAAAAACTGTTTTTT
CDR3aa: CASSLRAEKLFF

j_gene: TRBJ2-3
v_gene: TRBV4-2
abundance: NA
d_gene: NA
len: 15
CDR3nt: TGTGCCAGCTCCCTGGGGCAAGCGGGCACAGATACGCAGTATTTT
CDR3aa: CASSLGQAGTDTQYF

j_gene: TRBJ2-5
v_gene: TRBV19
abundance: NA
d_gene: NA
len: 13
CDR3nt: TGTGCCAGTAGTAGGTTAGCTCAAGAGACCCAGTACTTC
CDR3aa: CASSRLAQETQYF

j_gene: TRBJ1-5
v_gene: TRBV27
abundance: once
d_gene: TRBD1
len: 16
CDR3nt: TGTGCCAGCAGTTTATCGGGGGGACAGGGCTATCAGCCCCAGCATTTT
CDR3aa: CASSLSGGQGYQPQHF

j_gene: TRBJ2-5
v_gene: TRBV5-4
abundance: NA
d_gene: TRBD2
len: 13
CDR3nt: TGTGCCAGCAAGAGCGGGAGTGGGGAGACCCAGTACTTC
CDR3aa: CASKSGSGETQYF

j_gene: TRBJ2-3
v_gene: TRBV19
abundance: NA
d_gene: NA
len: 15
CDR3nt: TGTGCCAGTAGTATAGATGTAGTGGTGGCTGGTACGCAGTATTTT
CDR3aa: CASSIDVVVAGTQYF

j_gene: TRBJ2-4
v_gene: TRBV5-1
abundance: NA
d_gene: NA
len: 17
CDR3nt: TGCGCCAGCAGCTCACCGGCGCCAGGGGGGTTTGTGGACATTCAGTACTTC
CDR3aa: CASSSPAPGGFVDIQYF

j_gene: TRBJ2-4
v_gene: TRBV27
abundance: few
d_gene: TRBD1
len: 14
CDR3nt: TGTGCCAGCAGATCCGGGACAGGGTTAAACATTCAGTACTTC
CDR3aa: CASRSGTGLNIQYF

j_gene: TRBJ1-4
v_gene: TRBV25-1
abundance: NA
d_gene: NA
len: 17
CDR3nt: TGTGCCAGCAGCGAGACAATCATGCGGCAGGGCGAGGAAAAACTGTTTTTT
CDR3aa: CASSETIMRQGEEKLFF

j_gene: TRBJ2-1
v_gene: TRBV9
abundance: NA
d_gene: NA
len: 16
CDR3nt: TGTGCCAGCAGCGTAGTGGGAAAAAACACCATGGCCCGGCAGTTCTTC
CDR3aa: CASSVVGKNTMARQFF

j_gene: TRBJ2-2
v_gene: TRBV7-2
abundance: NA
d_gene: NA
len: 15
CDR3nt: TGTGCCAGCAGCTTTCTGGCAGGGAACACCGGGGAGCTGTTTTTT
CDR3aa: CASSFLAGNTGELFF

j_gene: TRBJ1-4
v_gene: TRBV9
abundance: NA
d_gene: TRBD1
len: 15
CDR3nt: TGTGCCAGCAGCCGGACAGGGTTCCACAATGAAAAACTGTTTTTT
CDR3aa: CASSRTGFHNEKLFF

j_gene: TRBJ2-7
v_gene: TRBV5-6
abundance: NA
d_gene: TRBD2
len: 16
CDR3nt: TGTGCCAGCAGTCAGCGGCGGGGACTAGCGGGGGGCGAGCAGTACTTC
CDR3aa: CASSQRRGLAGGEQYF

j_gene: TRBJ2-7
v_gene: TRBV28
abundance: NA
d_gene: NA
len: 14
CDR3nt: TGTGCCAGCAGTTTATGGTTGAGGCCCCACGAGCAGTACTTC
CDR3aa: CASSLWLRPHEQYF

j_gene: TRBJ2-5
v_gene: TRBV7-8
abundance: NA
d_gene: NA
len: 13
CDR3nt: TGTGCCAGCAGTGGTCGAGATAAAGAGACCCAGTACTTC
CDR3aa: CASSGRDKETQYF

j_gene: TRBJ2-5
v_gene: TRBV14
abundance: NA
d_gene: TRBD1
len: 15
CDR3nt: TGTGCCAGCAGCCCTAAAAGACAGGGGAGAGAGACCCAGTACTTC
CDR3aa: CASSPKRQGRETQYF

j_gene: TRBJ2-6
v_gene: TRBV7-2
abundance: NA
d_gene: NA
len: 17
CDR3nt: TGTGCCAGCAGTGATAATCCCAGGGTTTCTGGGGCCAACGTCCTGACTTTC
CDR3aa: CASSDNPRVSGANVLTF

j_gene: TRBJ1-4
v_gene: TRBV5-1
abundance: NA
d_gene: NA
len: 16
CDR3nt: TGCGCCAGCAGCTTGGGACAGGCTCGAACTAATGAAAAACTGTTTTTT
CDR3aa: CASSLGQARTNEKLFF

j_gene: TRBJ2-1
v_gene: TRBV28
abundance: NA
d_gene: TRBD2
len: 19
CDR3nt: TGTGCCAGCAGTGCTCATGGACTAGCGGTATCAAGCTCCTACAATGAGCAGTTCTTC
CDR3aa: CASSAHGLAVSSSYNEQFF

j_gene: TRBJ2-2
v_gene: TRBV5-8
abundance: NA
d_gene: TRBD2
len: 20
CDR3nt: TGTGCCAGCAGCCGGTCGGGTCTAGCGGGAGGGCCAAAGAACACCGGGGAGCTGTTTTTT
CDR3aa: CASSRSGLAGGPKNTGELFF

j_gene: TRBJ2-1
v_gene: TRBV2
abundance: NA
d_gene: TRBD2
len: 17
CDR3nt: TGTGCCAGCAGTGGCCGACTAGCGGAGATCTCCTACAATGAGCAGTTCTTC
CDR3aa: CASSGRLAEISYNEQFF

j_gene: TRBJ2-3
v_gene: TRBV5-4
abundance: few
d_gene: TRBD2
len: 14
CDR3nt: TGTGCCTCAAGGGCGGGAGGGCGCACAGATACGCAGTATTTT
CDR3aa: CASRAGGRTDTQYF